The next 8 T cell receptor beta chains were all read from a single sample in a study of blood T cell repertoires in COVID-19. Clones were sequenced by immunoSEQ multiplex PCR, and TCRdb holds only the in-frame ones, with some missing. The data hold roughly 63,000 clones, with approximately 91% observed a single time. Sequencing was performed on peripheral blood. The receptor set was obtained from a woman in her forties or fifties with active or convalescent COVID-19.

This clone was counted once. This chain links TRBV6-1 with TRBJ2-1; 7 bases line up with TRBD2. The J segment lost 1 base and the V segment lost 2 bases, leaving 2 bases of the junction unmatched. CDR3 length equals 15 residues. CDR1 and CDR2 (germline): MNHNS, SASEGT. This CDR3 is CASSEWTSSYNEQFF. CDR3 in DNA: TGTGCCAGCAGTGAATGGACTAGTTCCTACAATGAGCAGTTCTTC.

This rearrangement joins TRBV19 to TRBJ2-5, with D perhaps matching TRBD2 (6 bases). Trimming pared 7 bases from V and 1 base from J, leaving 16 bases between. Per the germline V gene, CDR1 is LNHDA and CDR2 is SQIVND (reference sequence). There are 15 residues in the CDR3. CDR3 DNA sequence: TGTGCCAGTATGACCATGGGAGGACCCCAAGAGACCCAGTACTTC. It encodes CASMTMGGPQETQYF.

This clone was recorded only once. The chain joins TRBV18 to TRBJ2-1; possibly TRBD1 for D (5 bases). V lost 0 bases, J lost 8 bases, and 8 bases lay in between. The CDR3 extends over 13 amino acids. The germline V gene has CDR1 KGHSH and CDR2 LQKENI. CDR3 region: CASSPPARDEQFF. The DNA for the CDR3 is TGTGCCAGCTCACCACCCGCCAGGGATGAGCAGTTCTTC.

The CDR3 is CASSLESTNTEAFF. In DNA form, the CDR3 reads TGTGCCAGCAGCTTAGAGAGTACGAACACTGAAGCTTTCTTT. V and J are TRBV11-3 and TRBJ1-1, with D unresolved. The ends were cut back, 0 bases at V and 1 base at J, with 6 bases in the middle. This CDR3 is 14 amino acids long. Germline V gene sequence: CDR1 SGHNT, CDR2 YENEEA.

The CDR3 DNA reads as TGTGCCAGCAGCCCACCACCGGGACTCGGAGGAGAAAAACTGTTTTTT. It encodes CASSPPPGLGGEKLFF. V is TRBV5-6 and J is TRBJ1-4, with D tentatively TRBD1 (5 bases). Germline V gene data show CDR1 as SGHDT and CDR2 as YYEEEE. Trimming took 4 bases from V and 8 from J, leaving 21 bases between them. The CDR3 runs to 16 residues. Full variable domain (missing parts from reference TRBV5-6 and TRBJ1-4): DAGVTQSPTHLIKTRGQQVTLRCSPKSGHDTVSWYQQALGQGPQFIFQYYEEEERQRGNFPDRFSGHQFPNYSSELNVNALLLGDSALYLCASSPPPGLGGEKLFFGSGTQLSVL.

The genes are TRBV7-2 and TRBJ2-2, with 13 bases aligning to TRBD2. The germline V gene encodes CDR1 SGHTA and CDR2 FQGNSA. This CDR3 is built from 19 residues. V was clipped by 7 bases and J by 1 base; unmatched bases: 12. The CDR3 DNA reads as TGTGCCAGCAACCCAAGAAAGGGACTAGCGGGATTGAACACCGGGGAGCTGTTTTTT. This codes for CASNPRKGLAGLNTGELFF.

This clone was recorded once. V is TRBV19 and J is TRBJ2-1, with D perhaps matching TRBD1 (6 bases). V lost 2 bases, J lost 6 bases, and 11 bases lay in between. Germline V gene sequence: CDR1 LNHDA, CDR2 SQIVND (reference sequence). The CDR3 sequence is 14 residues long. As DNA, the CDR3 is TGTGCCAGTAGTATACAGGGGATCCCCAATGAGCAGTTCTTC. Amino acids: CASSIQGIPNEQFF. Full variable domain (missing parts from reference TRBV19 and TRBJ2-1): DGGITQSPKYLFRKEGQNVTLSCEQNLNHDAMYWYRQDPGQGLRLIYYSQIVNDFQKGDIAEGYSVSREKKESFPLTVTSAQKNPTAFYLCASSIQGIPNEQFFGPGTRLTVL.

The chain employs TRBV19 and TRBJ1-5; D call uncertain. The germline V gene has CDR1 LNHDA and CDR2 SQIVND (reference sequence). V lost 5 bases and J 2 bases, leaving 13 bases between the germline ends. The CDR3 spans 15 residues. In DNA, the CDR3 is TGTGCCAGTAGTCCCACAGCCTCCGGCAATCAGCCCCAGCATTTT. As protein: CASSPTASGNQPQHF.